This TCR beta chain was identified during a study of CD8+CD57+ T cells in acquired aplastic anemia. Genomic DNA provided the template from which TCR beta VDJ and CDR3 profiles were obtained. TCRdb re-called the reads through MiXCR, storing one row per CDR3 protein. The data hold approximately 99,000 distinct CDR3 sequences, with less than 65% observed a single time. In germline, CDR1 is GTSNPN, CDR2 SVGIG (reference sequence). The CDR3 length is 13 residues. Trimming stripped 5 bases from V and 2 bases from J, with 12 bases between. About this clonotype: This may come from a read error, since a much larger clone is one base off. In this CDR3 the conserved last residue, phenylalanine or tryptophan, is missing, so a read error is likely.

The TCR sequence derives from a human donor in good health, serving as a control. The gene calls are TRBV30 and TRBJ1-2; perhaps TRBD1 as D (5 bases). Sequencing was done on a sample of sorted CD4+, CD8+, or CD8+CD57+ T cells (not recorded which) from PBMCs. In nucleotides, the CDR3 is TGTGCCTGGGGGACCGACAGCAACTATGGCTACACCTCC. Protein sequence: CAWGTDSNYGYTS.